This TCR beta chain stems from a study of Tregs in tolerant kidney transplant recipients. Whole-study results and caveats: Validation in larger populations is needed because few patients were studied. Changing PCR primers prevented nucleotide comparison between some patients' samples. The most relevant donor-specific Treg TCRbeta repertoire apparently came from expansion with activated donor B cells.

TCRdb keeps only in-frame clones here, not all; method: immunoSEQ multiplex PCR. The listing contains roughly 50,000 clones. As concerns this clone: Its cognate antigen is unknown. With the read ending 3 residues before the CDR3 end, the germline J gene is used to fill in that end.

Trimming pared 4 bases from V and 1 base from J, leaving 13 bases between. CDR1 SQVTM and CDR2 ANQGSEA come from the germline V gene. The CDR3 is 14 amino acids. The chain joins TRBV29-1 to TRBJ1-1; D is perhaps TRBD1 (5 bases). This TCR came from a human donor who received a combined kidney and bone marrow transplant. Material: CD4+ T cells from blood, obtained before the transplant. The sequenced part of the CDR3 DNA is TGCAGCGTTGGGGGGGAAGGCAGGAACACTGAA. This encodes CSVGGEGRNTE. The CDR3, in full, reads CSVGGEGRNTEAFF.